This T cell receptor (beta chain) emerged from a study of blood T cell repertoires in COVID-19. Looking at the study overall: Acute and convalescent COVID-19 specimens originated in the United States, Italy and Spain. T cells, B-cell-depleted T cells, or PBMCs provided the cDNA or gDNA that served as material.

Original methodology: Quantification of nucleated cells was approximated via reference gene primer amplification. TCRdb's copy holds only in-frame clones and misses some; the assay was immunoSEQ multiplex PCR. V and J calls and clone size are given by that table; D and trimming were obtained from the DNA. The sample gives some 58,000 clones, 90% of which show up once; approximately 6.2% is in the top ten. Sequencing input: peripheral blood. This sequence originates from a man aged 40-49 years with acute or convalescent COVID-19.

The CDR3 spells CASSSVGRNYNEQFF. Here the CDR3 DNA reads TGCGCCAGCAGCTCTGTCGGGAGGAACTACAATGAGCAGTTCTTC. The V gene is TRBV5-1, the J gene TRBJ2-1, with 7 bases identical to TRBD2. V lost 3 bases, J lost 3 bases, and 6 bases stayed unmatched. Germline-derived CDR1 and CDR2 are SGHRS and YFSETQ. This CDR3 has 15 residues.